This T cell receptor (beta chain) was found in a study of blood T cell repertoires in COVID-19. The repertoire was sequenced with immunoSEQ multiplex PCR; TCRdb's copy has only in-frame clones and lacks some. In the table there are 60,000 to 85,000 clones, roughly 91% of which are singletons. This CDR3 contains 12 residues. The V end lost 1 base, the J end lost 4 bases, and 5 bases lay between the germline ends. The germline V gene has CDR1 GTSNPN and CDR2 SVGIG (reference sequence). The V call is TRBV30, the J call TRBJ2-1; D remains unclear. Material for sequencing was peripheral blood. The source is a middle-aged man with COVID-19, enrolled during active disease. As DNA, the CDR3 is TGTGCCTGGAGTGACAGTTACAATGAGCAGTTCTTC. Protein product: CAWSDSYNEQFF.